The clone carrying this TCR beta chain was detected ten times or more. Regarding time point: sample taken at primary tumor resection. The donor group consisted of around 77 patients who had untreated, early-stage non-small cell lung cancer. The length of the CDR3 is 12 residues. Germline CDR1 DFQATT, CDR2 SNEGSKA (reference sequence). The data derive from a study of spatial heterogeneity in lung cancer. TCRdb re-analysed the 5' RACE reads in MiXCR, keeping a single row per CDR3 protein. The sample shows about 39,000 distinct CDR3 sequences, 2.5% to 3.5% of them seen only once. V usage is TRBV20-1 and J usage is TRBJ1-3; tentatively, D is TRBD1 (6 bases). The source was normal lung tissue next to the tumor, collected at surgery. The sequence derives from a male donor with early-stage non-small cell lung cancer. Here the CDR3 DNA reads TGCGGGACAAGGAGCTCTGGAAACACCATATATTTT. It specifies CGTRSSGNTIYF.